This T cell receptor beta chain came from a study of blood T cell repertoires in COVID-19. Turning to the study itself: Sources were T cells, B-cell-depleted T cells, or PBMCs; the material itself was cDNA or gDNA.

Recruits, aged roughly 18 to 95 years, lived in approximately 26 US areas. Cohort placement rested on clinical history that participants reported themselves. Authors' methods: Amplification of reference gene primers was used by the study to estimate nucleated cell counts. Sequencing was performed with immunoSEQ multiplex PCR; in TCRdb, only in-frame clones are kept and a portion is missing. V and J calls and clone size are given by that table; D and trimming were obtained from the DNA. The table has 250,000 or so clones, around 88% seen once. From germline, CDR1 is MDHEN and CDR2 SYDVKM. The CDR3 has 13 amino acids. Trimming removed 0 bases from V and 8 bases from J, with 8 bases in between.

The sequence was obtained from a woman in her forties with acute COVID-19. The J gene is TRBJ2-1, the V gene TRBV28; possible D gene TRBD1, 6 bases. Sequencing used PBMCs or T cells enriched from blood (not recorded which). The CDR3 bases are TGTGCCAGCAGTTTATGGGGGGCCGATGAGCAGTTCTTC. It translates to CASSLWGADEQFF.